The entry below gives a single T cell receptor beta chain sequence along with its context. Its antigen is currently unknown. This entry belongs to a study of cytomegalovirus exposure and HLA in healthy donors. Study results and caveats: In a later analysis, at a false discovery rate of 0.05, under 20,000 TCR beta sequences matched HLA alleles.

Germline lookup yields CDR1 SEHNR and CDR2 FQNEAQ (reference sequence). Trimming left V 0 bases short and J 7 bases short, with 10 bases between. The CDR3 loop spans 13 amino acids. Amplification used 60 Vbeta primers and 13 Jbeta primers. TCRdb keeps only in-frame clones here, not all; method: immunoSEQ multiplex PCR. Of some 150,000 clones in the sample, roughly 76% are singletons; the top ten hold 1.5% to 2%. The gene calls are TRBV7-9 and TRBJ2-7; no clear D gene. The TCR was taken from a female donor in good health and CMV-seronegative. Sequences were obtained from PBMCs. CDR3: CASSLAVEIEQYF. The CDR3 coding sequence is TGTGCCAGCAGCTTAGCGGTAGAAATAGAGCAGTACTTC.